The clone carrying this TCR beta chain was detected a few times. Its antigen remains unknown. The data were obtained in a study of cytomegalovirus exposure and HLA in healthy donors. Turning to the study itself: Falling in the Caucasian-associated ancestry cluster were about 83% of 350 to 400 genotyped donors. General study points: A later analysis reportedly identified an Asian-associated ancestry cluster as carrying fewer N-insertions than the 666-donor mean. In vitro checks showed that a few CMV-associated chains really do target CMV antigens.

Primers: 60 Vbeta forward and 13 Jbeta reverse. Profiled with immunoSEQ multiplex PCR; TCRdb holds only in-frame clones, not every one. Of 100,000 to 150,000 clones listed, approximately 80% are singletons. Germline V gene data show CDR1 as MGHRA and CDR2 as YSYEKL. CDR3 length: 15 residues. The V and J ends lost 1 base and 9 bases, in that order; junction bases with no gene match: 6. The rearrangement uses TRBV4-1 and TRBJ1-6, with 7 bases matching TRBD1. Material for sequencing was PBMCs. The sequence derives from a woman aged 18 to 35 in good health and CMV-seropositive. This CDR3 reads CASSQGRDSGSPLHF. CDR3 nucleotide sequence: TGCGCCAGCAGCCAAGGACGGGACAGCGGTTCACCCCTCCACTTT.